The 10 T cell receptor beta chains given below trace back to one sample, sequenced in a study of beta chain features in type 1 diabetes. Study-level points and caveats: Type 1 diabetes patients had moderately but significantly shorter TCRB CDR3s in all four CD4+ subsets.

Antigen specificity for these receptors is unknown. Isolated RNA was reverse transcribed in full, so expressed TCRB transcripts were sequenced. Assay: immunoSEQ multiplex PCR; the TCRdb copy retains only in-frame clones and omits some. In the table there are over 90,000 clones, under 30% of which are singletons. The specimen was central memory CD4+ T cells from blood. The receptors come from a young woman with type 1 diabetes.

This sequence joins TRBV7-9 and TRBJ2-4, with 7 nucleotides matching TRBD1. Germline V gene sequence: CDR1 SEHNR, CDR2 FQNEAQ (reference sequence). V gave up 5 bases and J gave up 3 bases; unmatched junction bases: 7. This CDR3 has 15 residues. DNA of the CDR3: TGTGCCAGCAGCGAGCGACAGGGAAGCAAAAACATTCAGTACTTC. Translated, it gives CASSERQGSKNIQYF. The variable domain in full, completed from reference TRBV7-9 and TRBJ2-4, reads DTGVSQNPRHKITKRGQNVTFRCDPISEHNRLYWYRQTLGQGPEFLTYFQNEAQLEKSRLLSDRFSAERPKGSFSTLEIQRTEQGDSAMYLCASSERQGSKNIQYFGAGTRLSVL.

A few counts support this clone. The chain carries TRBV7-2 and TRBJ1-5; 9 bases align to TRBD1. Germline lookup yields CDR1 SGHTA and CDR2 FQGNSA. The V segment lost 5 bases and the J segment 7 bases; nucleotides outside the gene matches: 12. The CDR3 is 16 residues long. The CDR3 loop reads CASSPPRDRVYQPQHF. CDR3 coding DNA: TGTGCCAGCAGCCCCCCCCGGGACAGGGTTTACCAGCCCCAGCATTTT.

A few counts support this clone. The chain joins TRBV30 to TRBJ2-5, with 7 bases aligning to TRBD1. The length of the CDR3 is 15 residues. The V and J ends lost 3 bases and 4 bases, in that order; junction bases with no gene match: 11. The germline V gene has CDR1 GTSNPN and CDR2 SVGIG (reference sequence). The CDR3 region is CAWSPTGALGETQYF. DNA for the CDR3: TGTGCCTGGAGCCCAACAGGGGCGCTGGGAGAGACCCAGTACTTC.

This chain uses TRBV14 with TRBJ2-7, with D perhaps TRBD2 (5 bases). Trimming stripped 6 bases from V and 6 bases from J, with 9 bases between. This CDR3 has 11 residues. Germline CDR1 reads SGHDN; CDR2 reads FVKESK. The CDR3 DNA is TGTGCCAGCAGTCGAACTAGCGAGCAGTACTTC. Translating gives CASSRTSEQYF.

For the CDR3, the DNA is TGTGCCAGTAGCACGGGACTAGCGGTTACGGGTGAGCAGTTCTTC. Protein product: CASSTGLAVTGEQFF. The chain has TRBV19 and TRBJ2-1; 11 positions match TRBD2. The V segment lost 6 bases and the J segment 9 bases; nucleotides outside the gene matches: 10. The CDR3 spans 15 residues. CDR1 is LNHDA and CDR2 is SQIVND in the germline V gene (reference sequence).

CDR3 in amino acids: CASSLKGGDSPLHF. The CDR3 coding sequence is TGTGCCAGCAGTCTGAAGGGCGGGGATTCACCCCTCCACTTT. This chain links TRBV7-9 with TRBJ1-6; D is uncertain. CDR1 is SEHNR, CDR2 FQNEAQ, per germline (reference sequence). CDR3 length: 14 amino acids. V was clipped by 6 bases and J by 8 bases, with 14 bases between them.

This clone was counted only a few times. V is TRBV27 and J is TRBJ2-1; D remains unclear. The CDR3 covers 13 residues. V lost 1 base and J 6 bases, leaving 7 bases between the germline ends. The germline V gene has CDR1 MNHEY and CDR2 SMNVEV (reference sequence). The CDR3 coding sequence is TGTGCCAGCAGTTTATGGTCCGGCAATGAGCAGTTCTTC. It codes for CASSLWSGNEQFF.

The chain couples TRBV10-1 to TRBJ2-1; 10 positions match TRBD1. This CDR3 region has 14 residues. Per germline, CDR1 WNHNN and CDR2 SYGVQD (reference sequence). V shed 4 bases, J shed 6 bases, and the junction held 3 bases outside the gene matches. CDR3 in amino acids: CASSAGTGVNEQFF. Here the CDR3 DNA reads TGCGCCAGCAGTGCCGGGACAGGGGTCAATGAGCAGTTCTTC.

This clone has only a few counts. The V call is TRBV5-1, the J call TRBJ2-1; 11 bases are a match to TRBD2. This CDR3 spans 15 amino acids. The V and J ends lost 4 bases and 9 bases, in that order; junction bases with no gene match: 9. CDR1 is SGHRS, CDR2 YFSETQ, per germline. This CDR3 reads CASSDIAGGPGEQFF. The DNA for the CDR3 is TGCGCCAGCAGCGATATAGCGGGAGGGCCTGGTGAGCAGTTCTTC.

This rearrangement joins TRBV19 to TRBJ2-4; unclear D gene. Germline loops: CDR1 LNHDA, CDR2 SQIVND (reference sequence). V shed 3 bases and J shed 2 bases, with 20 bases lying between them. The CDR3 is 18 amino acids. CDR3 residues: CASSIRNRLPPTKNIQYF. CDR3 in DNA: TGTGCCAGTAGTATTAGAAACCGACTTCCCCCCACCAAAAACATTCAGTACTTC.